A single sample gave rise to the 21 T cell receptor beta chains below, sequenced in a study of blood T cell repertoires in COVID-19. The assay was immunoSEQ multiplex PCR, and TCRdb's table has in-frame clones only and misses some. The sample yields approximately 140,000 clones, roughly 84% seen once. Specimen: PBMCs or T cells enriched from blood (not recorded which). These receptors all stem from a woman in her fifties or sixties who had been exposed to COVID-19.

CDR3 region: CASSAGQGHQPQHF. The DNA of the CDR3 is TGTGCCAGCAGCGCGGGACAGGGTCATCAGCCCCAGCATTTT. The V and J genes are TRBV11-2 and TRBJ1-5; 9 bases align to TRBD1. This CDR3 spans 14 amino acids. The germline gives CDR1 SGHAT, CDR2 FQNNGV. Trimming cost V 5 bases and J 5 bases; bases outside gene matches: 4.

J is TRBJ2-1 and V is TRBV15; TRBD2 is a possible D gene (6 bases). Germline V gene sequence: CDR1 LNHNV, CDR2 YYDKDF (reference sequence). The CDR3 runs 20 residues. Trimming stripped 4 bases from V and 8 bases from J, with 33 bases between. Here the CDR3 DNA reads TGTGCCACCAGCACGGAATATGCTCTGGGGGGTTCAAACCTTAGGGATGAGCAGTTCTTC. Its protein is CATSTEYALGGSNLRDEQFF. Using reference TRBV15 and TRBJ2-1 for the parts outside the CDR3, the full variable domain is DAMVIQNPRYQVTQFGKPVTLSCSQTLNHNVMYWYQQKSSQAPKLLFHYYDKDFNNEADTPDNFQSRRPNTSFCFLDIRSPGLGDTAMYLCATSTEYALGGSNLRDEQFFGPGTRLTVL.

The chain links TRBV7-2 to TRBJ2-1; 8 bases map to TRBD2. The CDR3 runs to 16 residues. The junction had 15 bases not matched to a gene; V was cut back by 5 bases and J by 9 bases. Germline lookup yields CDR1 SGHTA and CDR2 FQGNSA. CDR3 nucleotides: TGTGCCAGCAGCCTACTCCCCAGCGGGAGTACGGGTGAGCAGTTCTTC. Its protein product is CASSLLPSGSTGEQFF.

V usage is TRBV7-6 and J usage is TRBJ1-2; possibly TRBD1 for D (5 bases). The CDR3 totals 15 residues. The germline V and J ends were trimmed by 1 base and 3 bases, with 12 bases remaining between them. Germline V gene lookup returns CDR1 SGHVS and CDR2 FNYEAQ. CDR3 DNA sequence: TGTGCCAGCAGCTTAGGGGTACAGGATTACTATGGCTACACCTTC. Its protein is CASSLGVQDYYGYTF.

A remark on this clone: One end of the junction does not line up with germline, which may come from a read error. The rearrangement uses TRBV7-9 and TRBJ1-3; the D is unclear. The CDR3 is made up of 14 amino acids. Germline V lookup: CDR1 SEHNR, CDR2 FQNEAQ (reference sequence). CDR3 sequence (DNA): TGTGCCAGCAACTTAAGGGAGGCTGGAAACACCATATATTTT. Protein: CASNLREAGNTIYF. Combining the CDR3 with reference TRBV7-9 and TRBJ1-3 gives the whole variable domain DTGVSQNPRHKITKRGQNVTFRCDPISEHNRLYWYRQTLGQGPEFLTYFQNEAQLEKSRLLSDRFSAERPKGSFSTLEIQRTEQGDSAMYLCASNLREAGNTIYFGEGSWLTVV.

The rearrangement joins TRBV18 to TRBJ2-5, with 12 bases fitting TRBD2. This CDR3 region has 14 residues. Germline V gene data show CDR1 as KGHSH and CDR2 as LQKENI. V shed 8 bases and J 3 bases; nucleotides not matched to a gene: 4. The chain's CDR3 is CASQWTSGKETQYF. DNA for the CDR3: TGTGCCAGCCAATGGACTAGCGGGAAAGAGACCCAGTACTTC.

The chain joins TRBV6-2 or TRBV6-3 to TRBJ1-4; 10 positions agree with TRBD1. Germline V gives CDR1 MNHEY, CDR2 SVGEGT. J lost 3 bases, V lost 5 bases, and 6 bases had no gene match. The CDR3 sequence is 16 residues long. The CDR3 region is CASSRRDRGSNEKLFF. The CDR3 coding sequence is TGTGCCAGCAGTCGCCGGGACAGGGGATCTAATGAAAAACTGTTTTTT.

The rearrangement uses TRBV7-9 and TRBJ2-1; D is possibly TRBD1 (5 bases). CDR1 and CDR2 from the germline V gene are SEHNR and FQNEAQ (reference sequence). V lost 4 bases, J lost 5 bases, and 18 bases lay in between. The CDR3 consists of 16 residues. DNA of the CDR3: TGTGCCAGCAGCTCCCACCCCCAGCTAGGGGACAATGAGCAGTTCTTC. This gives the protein CASSSHPQLGDNEQFF.

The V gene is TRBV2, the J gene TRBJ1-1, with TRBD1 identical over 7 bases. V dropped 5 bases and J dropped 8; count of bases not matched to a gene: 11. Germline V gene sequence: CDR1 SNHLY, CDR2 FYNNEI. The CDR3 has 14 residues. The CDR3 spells CASSPLSNRGEAFF. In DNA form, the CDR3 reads TGTGCCAGCAGTCCTCTATCCAACAGGGGAGAAGCTTTCTTT.

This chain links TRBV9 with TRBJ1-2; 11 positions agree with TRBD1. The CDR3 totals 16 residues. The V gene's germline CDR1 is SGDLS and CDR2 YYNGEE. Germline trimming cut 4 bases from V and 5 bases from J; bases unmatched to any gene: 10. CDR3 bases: TGTGCCAGCAGCCCCCCTTTAGGACAGGGGGCTTATGGCTACACCTTC. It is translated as CASSPPLGQGAYGYTF.

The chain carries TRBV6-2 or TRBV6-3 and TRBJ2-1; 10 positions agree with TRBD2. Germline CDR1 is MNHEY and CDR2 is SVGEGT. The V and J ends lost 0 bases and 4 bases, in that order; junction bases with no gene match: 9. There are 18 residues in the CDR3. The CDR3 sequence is CASSYSVASGSRYNEQFF. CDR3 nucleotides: TGTGCCAGCAGTTACTCTGTTGCTAGCGGGAGTAGGTACAATGAGCAGTTCTTC.

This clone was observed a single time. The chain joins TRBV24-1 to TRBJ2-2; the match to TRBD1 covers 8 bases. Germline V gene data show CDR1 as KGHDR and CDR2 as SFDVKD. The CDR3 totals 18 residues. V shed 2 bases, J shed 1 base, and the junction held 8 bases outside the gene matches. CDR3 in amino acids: CATSDSWGGTGNTGELFF. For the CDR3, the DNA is TGTGCCACCAGTGATTCCTGGGGCGGGACAGGGAACACCGGGGAGCTGTTTTTT.

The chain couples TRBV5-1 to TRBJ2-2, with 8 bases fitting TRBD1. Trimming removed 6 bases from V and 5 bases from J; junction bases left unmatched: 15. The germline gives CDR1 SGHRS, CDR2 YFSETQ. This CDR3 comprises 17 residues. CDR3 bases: TGCGCCAGCACGCCTCAGCCCGGACAGGGCAGTACCGGGGAGCTGTTTTTT. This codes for CASTPQPGQGSTGELFF.

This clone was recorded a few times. Here the CDR3 DNA reads TGTGCCAGCAGCTTAAAACAGCTGGGAGCTGGTCTTGGCACAGATACGCAGTATTTT. Protein: CASSLKQLGAGLGTDTQYF. The V call is TRBV7-2, the J call TRBJ2-3, with D possibly being TRBD2 (5 bases). CDR1 and CDR2 (germline): SGHTA, FQGNSA. V was shortened by 2 bases and J by 1 base, with 22 bases between the two germline ends. This CDR3 comprises 19 residues.

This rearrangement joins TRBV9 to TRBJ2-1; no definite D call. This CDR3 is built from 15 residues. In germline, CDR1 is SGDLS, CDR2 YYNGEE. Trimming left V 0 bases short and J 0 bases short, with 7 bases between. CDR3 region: CASSVGPRSYNEQFF. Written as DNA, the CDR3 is TGTGCCAGCAGCGTAGGTCCCCGCTCCTACAATGAGCAGTTCTTC. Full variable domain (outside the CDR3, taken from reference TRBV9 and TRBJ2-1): DSGVTQTPKHLITATGQRVTLRCSPRSGDLSVYWYQQSLDQGLQFLIQYYNGEERAKGNILERFSAQQFPDLHSELNLSSLELGDSALYFCASSVGPRSYNEQFFGPGTRLTVL.

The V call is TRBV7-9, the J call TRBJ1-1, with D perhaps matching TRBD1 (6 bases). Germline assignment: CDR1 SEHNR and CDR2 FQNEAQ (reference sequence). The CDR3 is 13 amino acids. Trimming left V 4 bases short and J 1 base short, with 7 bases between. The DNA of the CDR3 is TGTGCCAGCAGCTGGGACACGAACACTGAAGCTTTCTTT. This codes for CASSWDTNTEAFF.

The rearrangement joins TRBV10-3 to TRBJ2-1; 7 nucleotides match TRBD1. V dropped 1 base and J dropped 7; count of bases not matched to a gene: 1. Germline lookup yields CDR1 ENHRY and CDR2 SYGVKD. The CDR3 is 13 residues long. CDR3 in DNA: TGTGCCATCAGTGAGTGGGACAGAAATGAGCAGTTCTTC. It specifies CAISEWDRNEQFF.

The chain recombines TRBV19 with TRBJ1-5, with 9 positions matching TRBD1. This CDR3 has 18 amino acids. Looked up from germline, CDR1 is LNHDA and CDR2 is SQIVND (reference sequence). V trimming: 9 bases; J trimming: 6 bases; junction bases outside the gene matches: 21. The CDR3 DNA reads TGTGCCAGCAACTCCCCACCGGGACAGGGTTTGAGGGGTCAGCCCCAGCATTTT. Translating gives CASNSPPGQGLRGQPQHF.

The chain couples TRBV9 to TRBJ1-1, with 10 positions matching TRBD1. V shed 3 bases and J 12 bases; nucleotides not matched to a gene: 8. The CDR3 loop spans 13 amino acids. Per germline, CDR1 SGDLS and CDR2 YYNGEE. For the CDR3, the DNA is TGTGCCAGCAGCGCCTTGTCGGGACAGGGGTCTTTCTTT. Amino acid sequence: CASSALSGQGSFF. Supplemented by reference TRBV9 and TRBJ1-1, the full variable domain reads DSGVTQTPKHLITATGQRVTLRCSPRSGDLSVYWYQQSLDQGLQFLIQYYNGEERAKGNILERFSAQQFPDLHSELNLSSLELGDSALYFCASSALSGQGSFFGQGTRLTVV.

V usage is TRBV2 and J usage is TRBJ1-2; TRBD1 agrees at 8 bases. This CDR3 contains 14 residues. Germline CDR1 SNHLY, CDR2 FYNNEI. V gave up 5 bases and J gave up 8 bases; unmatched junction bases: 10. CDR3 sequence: CASSPHYGQGGYTF. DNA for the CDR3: TGTGCCAGCAGTCCTCATTATGGACAGGGCGGCTACACCTTC. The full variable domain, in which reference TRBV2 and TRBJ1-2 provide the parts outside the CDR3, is EPEVTQTPSHQVTQMGQEVILRCVPISNHLYFYWYRQILGQKVEFLVSFYNNEISEKSEIFDDQFSVERPDGSNFTLKIRSTKLEDSAMYFCASSPHYGQGGYTFGSGTRLTVV.

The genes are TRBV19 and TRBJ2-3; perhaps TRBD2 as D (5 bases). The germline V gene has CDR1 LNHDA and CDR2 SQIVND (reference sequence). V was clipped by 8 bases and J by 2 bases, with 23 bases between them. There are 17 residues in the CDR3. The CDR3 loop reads CASAPRGPPGFTDTQYF. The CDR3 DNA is TGTGCCAGTGCCCCCCGAGGGCCCCCGGGGTTCACAGATACGCAGTATTTT.